The 27 T cell receptor beta chains below all came from one sample that was sequenced in a study of tumor-infiltrating lymphocytes in oesophageal squamous cell carcinoma. TCRdb re-derived calls from the PCR reads in MiXCR, one entry per CDR3 protein. The data contain some 21,000 distinct CDR3 sequences, 35% to 50% of them seen just once; the ten biggest clones take up approximately 19%. Sequencing input: esophageal tumor tissue. Receptors originate from a male donor with esophageal squamous cell carcinoma.

This clonotype was recorded many times. This could be a read error, since a much larger clone is one nucleotide away. The CDR3 region is CASSMSGGFYNEQYF. DNA for the CDR3: TGTGCCAGTAGTATGAGCGGGGGGTTCTACAATGAGCAGTACTTC. The chain is built from TRBV19 and TRBJ2-1; 9 nucleotides agree with TRBD2. The J call may be incorrect, as the DNA end agrees better with TRBJ2-7. Per the germline V gene, CDR1 is LNHDA and CDR2 is SQIVND (reference sequence). The CDR3 totals 15 residues.

On this clonotype itself: One end of the junction does not line up with germline, which may come from a read error. The chain employs TRBV28 and TRBJ2-7; TRBD2 agrees at 8 bases. This CDR3 is built from 14 residues. Germline CDR1 is MDHEN and CDR2 is SYDVKM. The CDR3 DNA sequence: TGTGCCAGCAGTTTCCAGCGGGAGCCCTACGAGCAGTACTTT. Protein: CASSFQREPYEQYF.

DNA for the CDR3: TGTGCCAGCAGCCCGCTTGGAGTAGCGGGAAAAGATACGCAGTATTTT. This translates into CASSPLGVAGKDTQYF. This sequence joins TRBV6-1 and TRBJ2-3; 8 nucleotides line up with TRBD2. CDR3 length: 16 amino acids. The junction had 13 bases not matched to a gene; V was cut back by 6 bases and J by 5 bases. Looked up from germline, CDR1 is MNHNS and CDR2 is SASEGT.

This clonotype was detected ten times or more. The rearrangement links TRBV4-1 to TRBJ2-3, with TRBD2 matching over 7 bases. The CDR3 has 17 amino acids. Trimming at V came to 0 bases and at J to 1 base, leaving 7 bases not matched to a gene. Germline V gives CDR1 MGHRA, CDR2 YSYEKL. Written as DNA, the CDR3 is TGCGCCAGCAGCCAAGATGCGACTAGCTTGCGCACAGATACGCAGTATTTT. This sequence encodes CASSQDATSLRTDTQYF.

This clonotype was counted many times. One end of the junction does not line up with germline, which may come from a read error. The chain recombines TRBV7-7 with TRBJ2-5; 10 positions match TRBD2. The CDR3 has 16 amino acids. Germline V lookup: CDR1 SSHAT, CDR2 FNYEAQ (reference sequence). Here the CDR3 reads CASSLPGLAGAETQYF. CDR3 sequence (DNA): TGTGCTAGCAGCTTACCCGGCCTAGCGGGGGCAGAGACCCAGTACTTC. Together with reference TRBV7-7 and TRBJ2-5, the CDR3 gives the full variable domain: GAGVSQSPRYKVTKRGQDVTLRCDPISSHATLYWYQQALGQGPEFLTYFNYEAQPDKSGLPSDRFSAERPEGSISTLTIQRTEQRDSAMYRCASSLPGLAGAETQYFGPGTRLLVL.

This clonotype showed up just a few times. The final CDR3 position lacks the conserved phenylalanine or tryptophan, pointing to a likely read error. The limits of the CDR3 on the DNA are not certain, so only TCRdb's listed CDR3 is given. This chain connects TRBV7-2 to TRBJ2-3; the tabulated D call, TRBD1, remains unverified against the DNA. The CDR3 comprises 20 residues, both ends counted. The V gene's germline CDR1 is SGHTA and CDR2 FQGNSA. The CDR3 region is CASSLAHVVDRGAMATPSVR.

This clonotype is large within its sample. The chain links TRBV7-6 to TRBJ2-3, with 7 bases that match TRBD2. V was pared by 0 bases and J by 5 bases, with 5 bases of the junction left unmatched. The CDR3 is 15 residues long. Per the germline V gene, CDR1 is SGHVS and CDR2 is FNYEAQ. CDR3 residues: CASSLAGTTLDTQYF. CDR3 DNA: TGTGCCAGCAGCTTAGCGGGGACTACCCTAGATACGCAGTATTTT.

Concerning this clonotype itself: The conserved phenylalanine or tryptophan normally closing the CDR3 is absent here, so this likely arose from a read error. V usage is TRBV7-6 and J usage is TRBJ1-1; TRBD1 matches 7 bases. The end of the DNA fits TRBJ2-3 better, so the J call may be wrong. The CDR3 has 15 residues. The germline V gene has CDR1 SGHVS and CDR2 FNYEAQ. Here the CDR3 DNA reads TGTGCCAGCAGCCCCGGACAGGAGGCCCCCTACGAGCAGTATATT. It encodes CASSPGQEAPYEQYI.

The chain recombines TRBV12-3 or TRBV12-4 with TRBJ1-1; 7 bases agree with TRBD1. CDR3 length: 15 amino acids. V shed 2 bases and J 5 bases; nucleotides not matched to a gene: 8. The DNA for the CDR3 is TGTGCCAGCAGTTTACGGGCAGGGGGGGGGACTGAAGCTTTCTTT. Protein product: CASSLRAGGGTEAFF.

This clonotype was detected many times. The chain joins TRBV5-4 to TRBJ2-1, with 7 nucleotides matching TRBD2. Unmatched junction bases numbered 5, after V lost 4 bases and J lost 7 bases. CDR1 is SGHNT, CDR2 YYREEE, per germline (reference sequence). CDR3 length equals 13 residues. CDR3 sequence reads: CASSVGGGNEQFF. CDR3 sequence (DNA): TGTGCCAGCAGCGTTGGGGGGGGGAATGAGCAGTTCTTC.

This clonotype rates as medium-sized (0.01 to 0.1%). A much larger clone is a single base away; this may be a read error. This rearrangement joins TRBV7-6 to TRBJ2-1; 7 bases match TRBD1. The J call may be mistaken, given a closer DNA end match to TRBJ2-7. CDR1 and CDR2 (germline): SGHVS, FNYEAQ. This CDR3 is 13 amino acids long. The CDR3 DNA reads TGTGCCAGCAGCTTCGACAGGGACAATGAGCAGTACTTC. Its translation is CASSFDRDNEQYF.

The V gene is TRBV7-4, the J gene TRBJ2-2; D is undetermined. From germline, CDR1 is SGHVT and CDR2 SQSDAQ. This CDR3 comprises 14 residues. Trimming shortened V by 2 bases and J by 3 bases, and 7 bases separated the two germline ends. CDR3 in amino acids: CASSLNQYTGELFF. Here the CDR3 DNA reads TGTGCCAGCAGCTTAAACCAGTACACCGGGGAGCTGTTTTTT. Drawing the rest from reference TRBV7-4 and TRBJ2-2, the complete variable domain is GAGVSQSPRYKVAKRGRDVALRCDSISGHVTLYWYRQTLGQGSEVLTYSQSDAQRDKSGRPSGRFSAERPERSVSTLKIQRTEQGDSAVYLCASSLNQYTGELFFGEGSRLTVL.

This clonotype was counted at least ten times. This chain joins TRBV11-2 and TRBJ2-1; 13 bases are a match to TRBD2. Judging by the DNA end, TRBJ2-7 fits better; the J call may be wrong. Germline-derived CDR1 and CDR2 are SGHAT and FQNNGV. This CDR3 is built from 15 residues. CDR3: CASSFGTSGNYEQYF. The DNA of the CDR3 is TGTGCCAGCAGCTTTGGGACTAGCGGGAACTACGAGCAGTACTTC.

This chain uses TRBV7-2 with TRBJ2-5; 8 bases agree with TRBD2. The tail of the sequence fits TRBJ2-7 better, so the J call may be wrong. The CDR3 runs to 13 residues. Germline loops: CDR1 SGHTA, CDR2 FQGNSA. The CDR3, as DNA: TGTGCCAGCAGGGGGGGACTAGTGAGCGAGCAGTACTTC. Encoded protein: CASRGGLVSEQYF.

V gene TRBV7-4 combines with J gene TRBJ2-3; 7 bases agree with TRBD1. V gave up 2 bases and J gave up 7 bases; unmatched junction bases: 9. Germline V gene sequence: CDR1 SGHVT, CDR2 SQSDAQ. CDR3 length: 15 amino acids. CDR3 sequence: CASSLYRAGGNTQYF. CDR3 sequence (DNA): TGTGCCAGCAGCTTATATAGGGCAGGGGGAAATACGCAGTATTTT.

Comments on this clonotype: A single base separates this from a much larger clone, so it may be a read error. The V call is TRBV4-1, the J call TRBJ2-7; D may be TRBD1 or TRBD2 (5 bases each). The J call may be wrong; the DNA end is better matched by TRBJ2-1. Germline V lookup: CDR1 MGHRA, CDR2 YSYEKL. This CDR3 has 15 amino acids. CDR3 sequence (DNA): TGCGCCAGCAGCCAAGATAGCCCAGGCCATGGGACCCAGTTCTTC. Its protein product is CASSQDSPGHGTQFF.

This clonotype was counted at least ten times. This chain connects TRBV6-1 to TRBJ2-5; 14 bases match TRBD2. TRBJ2-7 explains the end of the DNA better; the J call may be wrong. Germline CDR1 and CDR2: MNHNS and SASEGT. There are 15 residues in the CDR3. As DNA, the CDR3 is TGTGCCAGCAATAGGGGACTAGCGGGAGTTGTCGAGCAGTACTTC. This gives the protein CASNRGLAGVVEQYF.

The chain is built from TRBV11-2 and TRBJ2-2, with D tentatively TRBD2 (6 bases). Trimming pared 1 base from V and 6 bases from J, leaving 12 bases between. Germline lookup yields CDR1 SGHAT and CDR2 FQNNGV. CDR3 length: 15 amino acids. CDR3 DNA: TGTGCCAGCAGCTTAGGGTCGGGAGTAGCCGGGGAGCTGTTTTTT. Translated: CASSLGSGVAGELFF.

This clonotype was observed at least ten times. The CDR3 nucleotides are TGTGCCAGCAGCTCAGGGTCAGATACGCAGTATTTT. It yields the protein CASSSGSDTQYF. The V and J genes are TRBV5-6 and TRBJ2-3, with D maybe TRBD1 (5 bases). Germline CDR1 reads SGHDT; CDR2 reads YYEEEE. The ends were cut back, 3 bases at V and 4 bases at J, with 6 bases in the middle. CDR3 length: 12 residues.

On this clonotype itself: The CDR3 does not end in the conserved phenylalanine or tryptophan, so this is likely a read error. Because the CDR3's place on the DNA is in doubt, the DNA is left out and the CDR3 is given as listed by TCRdb. This rearrangement joins TRBV7-2 to TRBJ2-6; TRBD1 reflects the table's D call only, with no check against the DNA. Germline CDR1 reads SGHTA; CDR2 reads FQGNSA. Including both end residues, the CDR3 is 16 amino acids long. CDR3 in amino acids: CASSRDRGLETQYFGS.

This clonotype has just a few counts. The chain links TRBV7-2 to TRBJ2-3; 9 bases are shared with TRBD2. The CDR3 is 19 amino acids. J gave up 2 bases and V 1 base, and 13 bases lay outside the gene matches. Germline CDR1 reads SGHTA; CDR2 reads FQGNSA. The chain's CDR3 is CASSLVPQPLAGTTDTQYF. CDR3 bases: TGTGCCAGCAGCTTAGTTCCCCAACCCCTAGCGGGGACCACAGATACGCAGTATTTT.

By sample fraction, this clonotype is medium-sized. The CDR3 DNA follows: TGTGCCAGCAGTATCGGACAGGGGGTTGAGACCCAGTACTTC. Protein: CASSIGQGVETQYF. The chain couples TRBV12-3 or TRBV12-4 to TRBJ2-5, with 10 bases matching TRBD1. The CDR3 covers 14 residues. The J segment lost 5 bases and the V segment lost 5 bases, leaving 5 bases of the junction unmatched.

This clonotype was counted many times. The gene calls are TRBV6-1 and TRBJ2-7, with a tentative D call TRBD1 (6 bases). The V gene's germline CDR1 is MNHNS and CDR2 SASEGT. V lost 6 bases and J 3 bases, leaving 12 bases between the germline ends. The CDR3 runs 13 residues. The CDR3: CASRTGGVYEQYF. In nucleotides, the CDR3 is TGTGCCAGCAGGACTGGGGGCGTCTACGAGCAGTACTTC.

The CDR3 here is CASSLGDRASAYNEQFF. The CDR3 bases are TGTGCCAGCAGCTTAGGGGACCGCGCTAGCGCCTACAATGAGCAGTTCTTC. The chain carries TRBV7-3 and TRBJ1-1, with D possibly being TRBD2 (6 bases). The J call may be mistaken, given a closer DNA end match to TRBJ2-1. This CDR3 has 17 residues. CDR1 and CDR2 from the germline V gene are SGHTA and FQGTGA.

In its sample, this clonotype was seen once. The chain uses TRBV7-6 and TRBJ2-3, with 12 bases that match TRBD2. CDR1 is SGHVS, CDR2 FNYEAQ, per germline. CDR3 size: 20 residues. V gave up 5 bases and J gave up 5 bases; unmatched junction bases: 20. The DNA for the CDR3 is TGTGCCAGCAGCCCACTAAGCCCAAACCCGACTAGCGGGAGTGGAGATACGCAGTATTTT. Translated, it gives CASSPLSPNPTSGSGDTQYF.

Judged by abundance, this clonotype is medium-sized. This sequence joins TRBV7-3 and TRBJ1-1; 9 bases match TRBD1. The trim removed 5 bases at V and 5 bases at J, leaving 9 bases unmatched. Germline CDR1 is SGHTA and CDR2 is FQGTGA. The CDR3 totals 15 residues. Written as DNA, the CDR3 is TGTGCCAGCAGCGCCCGACAGGGGGGGGAAACTGAAGCTTTCTTT. It codes for CASSARQGGETEAFF.

By share, this clonotype counts as medium-sized (0.01 to 0.1%). The rearrangement links TRBV12-3 or TRBV12-4 to TRBJ2-1; D may be TRBD2 (6 bases). The CDR3 runs 14 residues. Trimming took 4 bases from V and 4 from J, leaving 11 bases between them. CDR3: CASSWASVYNEQFF. Here the CDR3 DNA reads TGTGCCAGCAGTTGGGCTAGCGTGTACAATGAGCAGTTCTTC.